This TCR beta chain originates from a study of cytomegalovirus exposure and HLA in healthy donors. Study-wide findings and caveats: Most TCR sequences were seen very rarely across donors, but some public TCRs occurred in many.

Sequencing was performed with immunoSEQ multiplex PCR; in TCRdb, only in-frame clones are kept and a portion is missing. This table holds about 140,000 clones, approximately 84% found once. Notes on this clone: No antigen is known for it.

The clonotype was recovered from a woman in her 30s in good health and CMV-seronegative. Sample: PBMCs.

The CDR3 region is CASSPPGAGEQFF. CDR3 sequence (DNA): TGTGCCAGCTCACCACCTGGGGCAGGTGAGCAGTTCTTC. The chain is built from TRBV18 and TRBJ2-1; maybe TRBD1 (5 bases). Per germline, CDR1 KGHSH and CDR2 LQKENI. V gave up 0 bases and J gave up 9 bases, with 9 bases separating them. The CDR3 has 13 amino acids.